This TCR beta chain originates from a study of human T cells and chemical hapten exposure. Whole-study results and caveats: With DPC sensitization, TCRs exceeding 1 in 1000 frequency showed no change. Expanded TCRs were compared with controls, and the expanded TCRs formed significantly more large CDR3 similarity clusters.

V dropped 1 base and J dropped 5 bases, with 11 bases sitting between them. CDR3 size: 15 residues. Germline lookup yields CDR1 LGHNA and CDR2 YSLEER. In the original analysis: Across samples, TCR counts had a median of about 88,000 and ranged from 23,224 to 690,600. TCRdb recomputed calls from the RACE reads with MiXCR, one row per CDR3 protein. These V and J calls are TCRdb output, not the study's own analysis. The sample holds under 300,000 distinct CDR3 sequences, around 7.3% seen once. Sample time point: pre-sensitization, week 0. Treatment here: therapeutic diphenylcyclopropenone sensitization with weekly scalp DPC. Ten or more counts support this clonotype. The antigen remains undetermined.

The clonotype was recovered from a man between 18 and 29 years old with alopecia areata. Some clones in this sample may be carry-over from other donors' samples. The genes are TRBV4-3 and TRBJ1-4; D is perhaps TRBD1 (5 bases). Specimen: whole blood, collected in connection with sensitization to the hapten diphenylcyclopropenone (DPC). The CDR3 nucleotides are TGCGCCAGCAGCCAAGGTCTGGGGCCGAATGAAAAACTGTTTTTT. This sequence encodes CASSQGLGPNEKLFF.